The following is a T cell receptor beta chain sequence with its context. What it binds is unknown. These data belong to a study of siplizumab effects on memory and regulatory T cells. V lost 11 bases to trimming and J lost 5 bases, with 15 bases between them. The CDR3 is 13 amino acids. Germline CDR1 and CDR2: MNHEY and SVGAGI. Whole-study results and caveats: A minor share of alloreactive clones matched unstimulated subsets. Naive T cells seemed more diverse than memory cells; they also seemed major alloresponse contributors. With siplizumab, Treg-derived clones averaged around 70% of mappable alloreactive CD4+ clones, versus roughly 27% in controls. About 80-97% of proliferating CD4+ or CD8+ clones had no assignable naive or memory phenotype.

Only in-frame clones appear in the TCRdb table, and some are missing; sequencing was by immunoSEQ multiplex PCR. The repertoire holds about 100,000 clones, about 94% seen once, with less than 1.5% in the top ten. Material for sequencing was non-Treg CD4+ T cells sorted from blood. This chain joins TRBV6-5 and TRBJ2-2, with D tentatively TRBD1 (5 bases). The clonotype was recovered from a human donor in good health. The CDR3 DNA reads as TGTGCCGCCCGGGTAGGGGCAACCGGGGAGCTGTTTTTT. Translating gives CAARVGATGELFF.